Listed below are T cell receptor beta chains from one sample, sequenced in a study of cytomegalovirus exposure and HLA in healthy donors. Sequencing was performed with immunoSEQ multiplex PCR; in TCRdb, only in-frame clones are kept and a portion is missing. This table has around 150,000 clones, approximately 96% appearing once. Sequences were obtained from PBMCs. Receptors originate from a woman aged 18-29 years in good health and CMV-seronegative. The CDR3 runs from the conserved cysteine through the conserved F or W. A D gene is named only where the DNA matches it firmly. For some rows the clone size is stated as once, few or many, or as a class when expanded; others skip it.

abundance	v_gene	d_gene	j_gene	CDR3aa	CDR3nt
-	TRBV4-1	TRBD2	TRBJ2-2	CASSLQGRGGSTGELFF	TGCGCCAGCAGCCTCCAAGGTCGCGGGGGGAGTACCGGGGAGCTGTTTTTT
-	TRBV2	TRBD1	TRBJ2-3	CASRLQGQLYTDTQYF	TGTGCCAGCAGACTACAGGGGCAACTTTACACAGATACGCAGTATTTT
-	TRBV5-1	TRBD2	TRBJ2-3	CASSLVLAGRTDTQYF	TGCGCCAGCAGCTTGGTTTTAGCGGGGCGCACAGATACGCAGTATTTT
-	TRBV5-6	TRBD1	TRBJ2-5	CASSLTGVETQYF	TGTGCCAGCAGCTTAACAGGGGTGGAGACCCAGTACTTC
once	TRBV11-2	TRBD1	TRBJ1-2	CASSVGQGYGYTF	TGTGCCAGCAGCGTCGGACAGGGGTATGGCTACACCTTC
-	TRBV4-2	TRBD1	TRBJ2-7	CASSDPGQGAEQYF	TGTGCCAGCAGCGATCCGGGACAGGGGGCTGAGCAGTACTTC
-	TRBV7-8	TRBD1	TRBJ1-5	CASSLGTGNQPQHF	TGTGCCAGCAGCCTGGGGACAGGTAATCAGCCCCAGCATTTT
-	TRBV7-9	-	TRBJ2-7	CASSFGADYEQYF	TGTGCCAGCAGCTTTGGGGCCGACTACGAGCAGTACTTC
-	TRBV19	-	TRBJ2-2	CASGGAGGELFF	TGTGCCAGCGGTGGGGCAGGTGGGGAGCTGTTTTTT
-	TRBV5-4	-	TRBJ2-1	CASSLGTTSYNEQFF	TGTGCCAGCAGCTTGGGTACGACTAGCTACAATGAGCAGTTCTTC
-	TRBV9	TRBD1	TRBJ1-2	CASSVGTGSLGYGYTF	TGTGCCAGCAGCGTAGGGACAGGGTCCTTGGGCTATGGCTACACCTTC
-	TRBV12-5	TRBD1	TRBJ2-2	CASGLGQGASTGELFF	TGTGCTAGTGGACTGGGACAGGGGGCGAGTACCGGGGAGCTGTTTTTT
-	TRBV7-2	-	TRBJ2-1	CASSFRQAYNEQFF	TGTGCCAGCAGCTTTAGGCAGGCCTACAATGAGCAGTTCTTC
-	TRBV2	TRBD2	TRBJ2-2	CATGAGARTGELFF	TGTGCCACCGGAGCGGGGGCCCGAACCGGGGAGCTGTTTTTT
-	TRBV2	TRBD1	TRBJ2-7	CASLDTGTGSTYEQYF	TGTGCCAGCCTAGATACCGGGACAGGGTCCACCTACGAGCAGTACTTC
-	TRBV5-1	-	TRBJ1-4	CASSPTRGAGATNEKLFF	TGCGCCAGCAGCCCTACCAGAGGAGCAGGGGCGACTAATGAAAAACTGTTTTTT
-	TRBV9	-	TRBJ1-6	CASGVGGGGSPLHF	TGTGCCAGCGGCGTAGGGGGAGGAGGATCACCCCTCCACTTT
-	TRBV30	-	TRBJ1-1	CAWTPTGNTEAFF	TGTGCCTGGACCCCGACAGGGAACACTGAAGCTTTCTTT
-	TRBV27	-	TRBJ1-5	CASSPRVYSNQPQHF	TGTGCCAGCAGTCCGAGAGTATATAGCAATCAGCCCCAGCATTTT
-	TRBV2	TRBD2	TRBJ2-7	CASSELTSGGLYEQYF	TGTGCCAGCAGTGAACTGACTAGCGGGGGGCTCTACGAGCAGTACTTC
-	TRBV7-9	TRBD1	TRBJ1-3	CASSPRTGSPGNTIYF	TGTGCCAGCAGCCCCCGGACAGGCTCACCTGGAAACACCATATATTTT
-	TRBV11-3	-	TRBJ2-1	CASSRAIAGGEQFF	TGTGCCAGCAGCCGCGCGATCGCCGGGGGTGAGCAGTTCTTC
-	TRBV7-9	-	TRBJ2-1	CASSLGRQGSYNEQFF	TGTGCCAGCAGCTTAGGACGGCAGGGTTCCTACAATGAGCAGTTCTTC
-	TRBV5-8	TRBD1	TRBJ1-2	CASSLTRTGEHYGYTF	TGTGCCAGCAGCTTGACAAGGACAGGGGAGCACTATGGCTACACCTTC
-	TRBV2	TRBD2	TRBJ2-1	CASSGGASGGNEQFF	TGTGCCAGCAGTGGAGGGGCTAGCGGGGGGAATGAGCAGTTCTTC
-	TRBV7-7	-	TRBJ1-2	CASSLKSSGYTF	TGTGCTAGCAGCTTAAAATCGTCTGGCTACACCTTC
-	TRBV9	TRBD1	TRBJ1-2	CASSSRDRDTISYTF	TGTGCCAGCAGCTCCCGGGACAGGGATACGATAAGCTACACCTTC
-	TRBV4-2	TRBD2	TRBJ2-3	CASSQTGLAGETDTQYF	TGTGCCAGCAGCCAGACGGGACTAGCGGGGGAAACAGATACGCAGTATTTT
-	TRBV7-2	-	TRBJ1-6	CASSRTALGSPLHF	TGTGCCAGCAGCCGGACAGCTCTAGGTTCACCCCTCCACTTT
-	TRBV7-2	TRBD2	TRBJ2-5	CASSVQLAGEETQYF	TGTGCCAGCAGCGTCCAACTAGCGGGGGAAGAGACCCAGTACTTC
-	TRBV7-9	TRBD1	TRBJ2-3	CASSSGDRGSTDTQYF	TGTGCCAGCAGCTCCGGGGACAGGGGTTCCACAGATACGCAGTATTTT
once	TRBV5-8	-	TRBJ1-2	CASSLTSLDAYGYTF	TGTGCCAGCAGCTTGACTTCCCTCGATGCCTATGGCTACACCTTC
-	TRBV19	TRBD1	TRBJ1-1	CASGWTGLNTEAFF	TGTGCCAGTGGTTGGACAGGATTGAACACTGAAGCTTTCTTT
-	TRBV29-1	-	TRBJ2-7	CSVLLGGRSSHEQYF	TGCAGCGTTCTGCTCGGGGGTCGTTCTTCCCACGAGCAGTACTTC
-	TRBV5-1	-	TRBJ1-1	CASSLTGYATEAFF	TGCGCCAGCAGCTTAACAGGGTACGCCACTGAAGCTTTCTTT
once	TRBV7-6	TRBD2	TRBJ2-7	CASSALAGVDEQYF	TGTGCCAGCAGCGCCTTGGCGGGGGTCGACGAGCAGTACTTC
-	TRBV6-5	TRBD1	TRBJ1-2	CASSPGTGRAYGYTF	TGTGCCAGCAGCCCTGGGACAGGGAGAGCCTATGGCTACACCTTC
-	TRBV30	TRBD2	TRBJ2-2	CAWSPTRLALTGELFF	TGTGCCTGGAGTCCAACTCGACTAGCTTTAACCGGGGAGCTGTTTTTT
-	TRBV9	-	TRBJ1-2	CASRRTAGVGYGYTF	TGTGCCAGCAGAAGGACAGCAGGGGTGGGCTATGGCTACACCTTC
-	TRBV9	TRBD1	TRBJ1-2	CASSVTGANYGYTF	TGTGCCAGCAGCGTAACAGGGGCTAACTATGGCTACACCTTC
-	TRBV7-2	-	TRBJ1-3	CASSTGRGAIGNTIYF	TGTGCCAGCAGCACGGGGAGGGGGGCGATCGGAAACACCATATATTTT
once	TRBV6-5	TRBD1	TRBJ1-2	CASSPGTGYGGYTF	TGTGCCAGCAGCCCCGGGACAGGGTACGGTGGCTACACCTTC
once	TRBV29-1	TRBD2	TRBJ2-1	CSVEMIAGYNEQFF	TGCAGCGTTGAAATGATAGCGGGGTACAATGAGCAGTTCTTC
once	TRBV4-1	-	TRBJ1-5	CASSQVPVGPQHF	TGCGCCAGCAGCCAGGTCCCCGTCGGGCCCCAGCATTTT
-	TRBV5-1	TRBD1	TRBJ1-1	CASSLRQGGNTEAFF	TGCGCCAGCAGCTTGCGTCAGGGGGGGAACACTGAAGCTTTCTTT
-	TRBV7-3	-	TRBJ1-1	CASSLLRTDTEAFF	TGTGCCAGCAGCTTACTTCGGACAGACACTGAAGCTTTCTTT
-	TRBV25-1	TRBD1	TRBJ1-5	CASSGLQGAGQPQHF	TGTGCCAGCAGTGGATTACAGGGGGCGGGTCAGCCCCAGCATTTT
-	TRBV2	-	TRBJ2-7	CASRSPGVFYEQYF	TGTGCCAGCAGATCCCCGGGGGTGTTCTACGAGCAGTACTTC
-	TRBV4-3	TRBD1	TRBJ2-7	CASSHIGQGPYEQYF	TGCGCCAGCAGCCATATAGGACAGGGGCCCTACGAGCAGTACTTC
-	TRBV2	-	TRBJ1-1	CASTDRRASTEAFF	TGTGCCAGCACCGACCGGCGGGCGAGCACTGAAGCTTTCTTT
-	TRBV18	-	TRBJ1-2	CASSPARGSNYGYTF	TGTGCCAGCTCACCGGCGCGAGGCTCGAACTATGGCTACACCTTC
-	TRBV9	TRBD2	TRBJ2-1	CASGISGDTYNEQFF	TGTGCCAGCGGAATTAGCGGGGATACTTACAATGAGCAGTTCTTC
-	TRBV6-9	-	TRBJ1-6	CASSYKGRGRSPLHF	TGTGCCAGCAGTTATAAGGGCAGGGGCAGATCACCCCTCCACTTT
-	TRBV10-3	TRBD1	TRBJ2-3	CATLPGTGLTDTQYF	TGTGCCACCCTCCCCGGGACAGGGTTAACAGATACGCAGTATTTT